The clone carrying this T cell receptor (beta chain) has a handful of counts. Its antigen is undetermined. PCR amplification relied on 60 Vbeta primers (plus 13 Jbeta primers). Sequencing was performed with immunoSEQ multiplex PCR; in TCRdb, only in-frame clones are kept and a portion is missing. Of 110,000 to 150,000 clones listed, about 80% were seen once; the top ten hold around 4.3%. The data belong to a study of cytomegalovirus exposure and HLA in healthy donors. On the study more broadly: There were 117 million unique TCR beta sequences, drawn from some 180 million T cells, in an earlier analysis.

Study outcomes and limitations: As was reported, the classifier diagnosed cytomegalovirus status with high specificity and sensitivity. CMV antigen specificity was confirmed in vitro for three CMV-associated chains.

Nominal health characterized the donors when sampled, though unrecorded immune exposures were likely. The clonotype was recovered from a man aged 40-50 years in good health and CMV-seronegative. The sequencing sample was made of PBMCs.

The CDR3 region is CASSYRAGGPYNEQFF. In DNA form, the CDR3 reads TGTGCCAGCAGTTACAGGGCGGGGGGCCCCTACAATGAGCAGTTCTTC. The chain joins TRBV6-6 to TRBJ2-1; 8 bases agree with TRBD2. CDR3 size: 16 residues. V dropped 2 bases and J dropped 2; count of bases not matched to a gene: 5. Germline V lookup: CDR1 MNHNY, CDR2 SVGAGI (reference sequence).